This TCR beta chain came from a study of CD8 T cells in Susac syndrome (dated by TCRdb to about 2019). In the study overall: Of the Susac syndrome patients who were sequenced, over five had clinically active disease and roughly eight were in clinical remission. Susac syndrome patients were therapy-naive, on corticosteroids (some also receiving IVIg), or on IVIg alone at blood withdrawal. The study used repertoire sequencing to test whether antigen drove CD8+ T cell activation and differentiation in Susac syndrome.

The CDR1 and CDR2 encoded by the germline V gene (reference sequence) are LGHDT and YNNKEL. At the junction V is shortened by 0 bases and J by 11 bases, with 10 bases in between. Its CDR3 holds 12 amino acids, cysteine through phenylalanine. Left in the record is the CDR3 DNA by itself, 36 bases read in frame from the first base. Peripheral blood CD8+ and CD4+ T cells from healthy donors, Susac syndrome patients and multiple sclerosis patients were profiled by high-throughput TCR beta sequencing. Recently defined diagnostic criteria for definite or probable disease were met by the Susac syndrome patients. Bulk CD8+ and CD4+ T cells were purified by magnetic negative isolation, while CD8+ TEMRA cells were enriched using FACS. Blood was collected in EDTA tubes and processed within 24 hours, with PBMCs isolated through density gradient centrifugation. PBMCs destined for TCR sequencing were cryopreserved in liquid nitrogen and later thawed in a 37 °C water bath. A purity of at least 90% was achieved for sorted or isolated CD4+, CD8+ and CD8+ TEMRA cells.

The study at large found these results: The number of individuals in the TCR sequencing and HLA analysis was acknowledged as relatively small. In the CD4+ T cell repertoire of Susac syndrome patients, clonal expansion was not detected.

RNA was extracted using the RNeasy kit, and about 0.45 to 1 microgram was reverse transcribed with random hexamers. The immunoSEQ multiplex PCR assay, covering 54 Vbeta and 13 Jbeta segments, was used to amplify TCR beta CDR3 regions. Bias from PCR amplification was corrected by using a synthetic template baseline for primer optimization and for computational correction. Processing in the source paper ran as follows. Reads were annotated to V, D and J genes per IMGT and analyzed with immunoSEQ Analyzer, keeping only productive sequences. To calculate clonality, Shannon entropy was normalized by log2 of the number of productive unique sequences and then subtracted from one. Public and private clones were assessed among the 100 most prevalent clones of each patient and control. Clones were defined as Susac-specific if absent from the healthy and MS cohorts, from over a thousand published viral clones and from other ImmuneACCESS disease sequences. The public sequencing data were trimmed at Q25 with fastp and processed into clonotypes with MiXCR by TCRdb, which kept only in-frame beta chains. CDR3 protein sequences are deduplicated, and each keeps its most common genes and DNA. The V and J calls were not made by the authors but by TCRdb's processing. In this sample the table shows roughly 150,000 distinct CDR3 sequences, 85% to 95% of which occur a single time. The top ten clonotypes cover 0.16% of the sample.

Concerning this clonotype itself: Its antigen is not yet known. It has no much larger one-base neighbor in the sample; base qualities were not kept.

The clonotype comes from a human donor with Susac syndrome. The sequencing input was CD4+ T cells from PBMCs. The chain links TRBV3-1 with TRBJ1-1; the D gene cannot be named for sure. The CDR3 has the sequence CASSQDGQKAFF. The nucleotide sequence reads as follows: TGTGCCAGCAGCCAAGACGGGCAGAAGGCTTTCTTT.